A selection of T cell receptor beta chains follows, all from one sample in a study of identical twins. TCRdb processed the 5' RACE reads anew with MiXCR; each CDR3 protein has one entry. The profile covers some 630,000 distinct CDR3 sequences, with roughly 7.2% appearing a single time and 1.5% to 2% taken by the ten largest. These data were also filed under a second study, of yellow fever vaccine responses in identical twins.

The source material was PBMCs. Source of these receptors: a woman aged 18-30 years in good health. Each CDR3 is given with its conserved first and last residue. The order of the fields is clone size, D gene, J gene, V gene, CDR3 protein, CDR3 DNA. D genes are given only for firm matches. Clone size is stated in some rows and not others, as once, few, many or a class when expanded.

size: many
D: NA
J: TRBJ2-2
V: TRBV13
CDR3: CASSLDAGPGELFF
DNA: TGTGCCAGCAGCTTAGATGCCGGGCCCGGGGAGCTGTTTTTT

size: NA
D: TRBD2
J: TRBJ2-2
V: TRBV10-3
CDR3: CAISEKPSGLSGELFF
DNA: TGTGCCATCAGTGAGAAGCCTAGCGGGTTGTCCGGGGAGCTGTTTTTT

size: many
D: NA
J: TRBJ1-4
V: TRBV10-3
CDR3: CAISESRDSLNEKLFF
DNA: TGTGCCATCAGTGAGTCAAGGGACTCCCTGAATGAAAAACTGTTTTTT

size: few
D: NA
J: TRBJ2-5
V: TRBV5-6
CDR3: CASSFQGLPQYF
DNA: TGTGCCAGCAGCTTCCAGGGGTTGCCCCAGTACTTC

size: few
D: NA
J: TRBJ2-3
V: TRBV5-1
CDR3: CASSFHGADTQYF
DNA: TGCGCCAGCAGCTTCCACGGGGCAGATACGCAGTATTTT

size: few
D: NA
J: TRBJ2-1
V: TRBV11-2
CDR3: CASSFSTSSYNEQFF
DNA: TGTGCCAGCAGCTTTTCGACTAGCTCCTACAATGAGCAGTTCTTC

size: NA
D: NA
J: TRBJ2-5
V: TRBV7-2
CDR3: CASSLEAFGQQETQYF
DNA: TGTGCCAGCAGCTTAGAGGCTTTCGGACAGCAAGAGACCCAGTACTTC

size: NA
D: TRBD2
J: TRBJ2-3
V: TRBV6-5
CDR3: CASSYSYGGGPPDTQYF
DNA: TGTGCCAGCAGTTACTCCTACGGGGGGGGCCCTCCGGATACGCAGTATTTT

size: NA
D: NA
J: TRBJ1-1
V: TRBV5-1
CDR3: CASSLLDREANTEAFF
DNA: TGCGCCAGCAGCTTGTTGGATCGGGAAGCGAACACTGAAGCTTTCTTT

size: many
D: NA
J: TRBJ1-2
V: TRBV12-3/TRBV12-4
CDR3: CASSRADGYYGYTF
DNA: TGTGCCAGCAGCCGAGCTGACGGATACTATGGCTACACCTTC

size: few
D: NA
J: TRBJ1-5
V: TRBV6-2/TRBV6-3
CDR3: CASSYSRRTLDSNQPQHF
DNA: TGTGCCAGCAGTTACTCACGGAGAACACTTGATAGCAATCAGCCCCAGCATTTT

size: few
D: NA
J: TRBJ2-1
V: TRBV6-6
CDR3: CASSDPPGEQFF
DNA: TGTGCCAGCAGTGACCCCCCGGGCGAGCAGTTCTTC

size: few
D: TRBD2
J: TRBJ2-7
V: TRBV9
CDR3: CASSAQASGIPYEQYF
DNA: TGTGCCAGCAGCGCCCAGGCTAGCGGGATACCTTACGAGCAGTACTTC

size: NA
D: NA
J: TRBJ2-2
V: TRBV24-1
CDR3: CATGMNTGELFF
DNA: TGTGCCACCGGGATGAACACCGGGGAGCTGTTTTTT

size: many
D: NA
J: TRBJ2-7
V: TRBV10-3
CDR3: CAISERQTPGYEQYF
DNA: TGTGCCATCAGTGAAAGACAGACACCAGGATACGAGCAGTACTTC

size: many
D: TRBD2
J: TRBJ2-2
V: TRBV6-4
CDR3: CASSRTSGNTGELFF
DNA: TGTGCCAGCAGTAGGACTAGCGGGAACACCGGGGAGCTGTTTTTT

size: few
D: NA
J: TRBJ2-3
V: TRBV7-3
CDR3: CASSSSVGTDTQYF
DNA: TGTGCCAGCAGCTCAAGCGTAGGCACAGATACGCAGTATTTT

size: many
D: NA
J: TRBJ2-5
V: TRBV7-9
CDR3: CASTTGETQYF
DNA: TGTGCCAGCACTACCGGGGAGACCCAGTACTTC

size: few
D: TRBD1
J: TRBJ2-5
V: TRBV6-1
CDR3: CASSPGGFRSETQYF
DNA: TGTGCCAGCAGCCCAGGGGGCTTTCGGTCAGAGACCCAGTACTTC

size: many
D: NA
J: TRBJ2-1
V: TRBV24-1
CDR3: CATSPPGHPEQDEQFF
DNA: TGTGCCACCAGCCCCCCAGGCCACCCAGAGCAGGATGAGCAGTTCTTC

size: NA
D: NA
J: TRBJ2-2
V: TRBV4-2
CDR3: CASSQDWERRFTGELFF
DNA: TGTGCCAGCAGCCAAGATTGGGAGCGGCGGTTCACCGGGGAGCTGTTTTTT

size: NA
D: TRBD2
J: TRBJ2-3
V: TRBV12-3/TRBV12-4
CDR3: CASSGGGAADTQYF
DNA: TGTGCCAGCAGTGGCGGGGGGGCGGCAGATACGCAGTATTTT

size: many
D: TRBD1
J: TRBJ2-7
V: TRBV28
CDR3: CASRPTGQGSYEQYF
DNA: TGTGCCAGCAGGCCAACGGGACAGGGCTCCTACGAGCAGTACTTC

size: few
D: NA
J: TRBJ2-1
V: TRBV14
CDR3: CASSLVHGGLYNEQFF
DNA: TGTGCCAGCAGCCTGGTTCACGGGGGACTCTACAATGAGCAGTTCTTC

size: many
D: NA
J: TRBJ2-7
V: TRBV9
CDR3: CASSVGWLGDEQYF
DNA: TGTGCCAGCAGCGTCGGCTGGCTCGGGGACGAGCAGTACTTC

size: NA
D: NA
J: TRBJ1-1
V: TRBV12-3/TRBV12-4
CDR3: CAIKTGNTEAFF
DNA: TGTGCCATTAAGACAGGGAACACTGAAGCTTTCTTT

size: many
D: NA
J: TRBJ1-1
V: TRBV6-5
CDR3: CASSYRGLTEAFF
DNA: TGTGCCAGCAGTTACCGGGGCCTGACTGAAGCTTTCTTT

size: few
D: TRBD2
J: TRBJ2-3
V: TRBV6-2/TRBV6-3
CDR3: CASSLIPLIKAGGTDTQYF
DNA: TGTGCCAGCAGCCTTATTCCGCTTATAAAAGCGGGGGGCACAGATACGCAGTATTTT

size: few
D: TRBD1
J: TRBJ1-2
V: TRBV29-1
CDR3: CSVGGRGPEGYTF
DNA: TGCAGCGTTGGTGGCAGGGGGCCGGAGGGCTACACCTTC

size: NA
D: NA
J: TRBJ1-4
V: TRBV27
CDR3: CASSLFETGGNEKLFF
DNA: TGTGCCAGCAGTTTATTCGAGACAGGAGGGAATGAAAAACTGTTTTTT

size: NA
D: TRBD2
J: TRBJ2-7
V: TRBV7-9
CDR3: CATRSGREYEQYF
DNA: TGTGCCACCCGCAGCGGGAGGGAATACGAGCAGTACTTC

size: many
D: TRBD1
J: TRBJ2-2
V: TRBV5-1
CDR3: CASSLQGDTGELFF
DNA: TGCGCCAGCAGCTTACAGGGGGACACCGGGGAGCTGTTTTTT

size: NA
D: NA
J: TRBJ1-6
V: TRBV13
CDR3: CASSGDSAGQDNSPLHF
DNA: TGTGCCAGCAGTGGCGACAGTGCCGGGCAGGATAATTCACCCCTCCACTTT

size: many
D: NA
J: TRBJ2-1
V: TRBV3-1
CDR3: CASSQVRTAYNEQFF
DNA: TGTGCCAGCAGCCAAGTAAGGACAGCTTACAATGAGCAGTTCTTC

size: few
D: TRBD1
J: TRBJ2-1
V: TRBV12-3/TRBV12-4
CDR3: CASSAGGSYEQFF
DNA: TGTGCCAGCAGTGCAGGGGGCTCGTATGAGCAGTTCTTC

size: few
D: TRBD1
J: TRBJ2-3
V: TRBV7-3
CDR3: CASSLTGTARSTDTQYF
DNA: TGTGCCAGCAGCTTAACTGGGACAGCCAGAAGCACAGATACGCAGTATTTT

size: many
D: NA
J: TRBJ1-6
V: TRBV6-1
CDR3: CASSESPGNSNSPLHF
DNA: TGTGCCAGCAGTGAAAGCCCGGGAAATTCTAATTCACCCCTCCACTTT

size: NA
D: NA
J: TRBJ2-1
V: TRBV6-5
CDR3: CASSYAPYSSYNEQFF
DNA: TGTGCCAGCAGTTACGCTCCCTATAGCTCCTACAATGAGCAGTTCTTC

size: NA
D: TRBD2
J: TRBJ2-1
V: TRBV2
CDR3: CASSEWLAGGHEQFF
DNA: TGTGCCAGCAGTGAATGGCTAGCGGGAGGCCATGAGCAGTTCTTC

size: few
D: NA
J: TRBJ1-2
V: TRBV12-3/TRBV12-4
CDR3: CASSFTASLNYGYTF
DNA: TGTGCCAGCAGTTTCACGGCTTCCCTTAACTATGGCTACACCTTC

size: NA
D: TRBD1
J: TRBJ1-5
V: TRBV12-3/TRBV12-4
CDR3: CASSLRGQLYNQPQHF
DNA: TGTGCCAGCAGTCTCCGGGGACAGTTATACAATCAGCCCCAGCATTTT

size: NA
D: NA
J: TRBJ2-1
V: TRBV29-1
CDR3: CSVEQGGDNEQFF
DNA: TGCAGCGTTGAACAGGGGGGGGACAATGAGCAGTTCTTC

size: many
D: NA
J: TRBJ2-3
V: TRBV5-6
CDR3: CASSLWGGDTDTQYF
DNA: TGTGCCAGCAGCTTGTGGGGCGGGGACACAGATACGCAGTATTTT

size: few
D: NA
J: TRBJ1-1
V: TRBV7-2
CDR3: CASSANRALLNTEAFF
DNA: TGTGCCAGCAGCGCCAACAGGGCCCTCCTGAACACTGAAGCTTTCTTT

size: NA
D: NA
J: TRBJ1-3
V: TRBV7-9
CDR3: CASSSIQGSGNTIYF
DNA: TGTGCCAGCAGCTCCATACAGGGCTCTGGAAACACCATATATTTT

size: NA
D: TRBD1
J: TRBJ2-4
V: TRBV10-3
CDR3: CAISESGQALAKNIQYF
DNA: TGTGCCATCAGTGAGTCTGGACAGGCGTTAGCCAAAAACATTCAGTACTTC

size: many
D: NA
J: TRBJ2-3
V: TRBV29-1
CDR3: CSVLGAADTQYF
DNA: TGCAGCGTTCTCGGCGCCGCAGATACGCAGTATTTT

size: many
D: TRBD2
J: TRBJ2-3
V: TRBV20-1
CDR3: CSAHQSGGVTDTQYF
DNA: TGCAGTGCTCACCAGAGCGGGGGCGTCACAGATACGCAGTATTTT

size: many
D: NA
J: TRBJ2-5
V: TRBV7-8
CDR3: CASSLALGQETQYF
DNA: TGTGCCAGCAGCTTAGCGCTGGGCCAAGAGACCCAGTACTTC

size: few
D: NA
J: TRBJ2-5
V: TRBV3-1
CDR3: CASSPGPGRETQYF
DNA: TGTGCCAGCAGCCCTGGACCAGGCCGAGAGACCCAGTACTTC

size: few
D: TRBD1
J: TRBJ2-3
V: TRBV6-4
CDR3: CATGSGGTSTDTQYF
DNA: TGTGCCACCGGCTCAGGGGGCACTAGCACAGATACGCAGTATTTT

size: many
D: NA
J: TRBJ2-3
V: TRBV20-1
CDR3: CSASGRARVDTQYF
DNA: TGCAGTGCTAGCGGACGCGCGCGGGTAGATACGCAGTATTTT